The entry that follows covers one T cell receptor beta chain sequence. TCR beta CDR3 region amplification was performed from RNA transcripts. Using the HTBI primer set, a first-round RT-PCR was run on the TCR CDR3. TCRdb re-called the multiplex PCR reads with MiXCR, one entry per CDR3 protein. The repertoire holds about 98,000 distinct CDR3 sequences, with 35% to 50% as singletons. The junction had 27 bases not matched to a gene; V was cut back by 2 bases and J by 7 bases. This CDR3 comprises 20 residues. Germline-derived CDR1 and CDR2 are DFQATT and SNEGSKA (reference sequence). This record belongs to a study of T cells in Graves' hyperthyroidism and ophthalmopathy.

The V call is TRBV20-1, the J call TRBJ2-7, with 9 nucleotides matching TRBD2. The specimen sequenced was peripheral blood or thyroid tissue (not recorded which). This sequence was found in a woman aged 25 to 45 with Graves' hyperthyroidism. The CDR3 bases are TGCAGTGCTAGAAGAGGTCTCCTTAGCGGGAGTCCGCCCTGGTGTCAGGAGCAGTACTTC. This encodes CSARRGLLSGSPPWCQEQYF.